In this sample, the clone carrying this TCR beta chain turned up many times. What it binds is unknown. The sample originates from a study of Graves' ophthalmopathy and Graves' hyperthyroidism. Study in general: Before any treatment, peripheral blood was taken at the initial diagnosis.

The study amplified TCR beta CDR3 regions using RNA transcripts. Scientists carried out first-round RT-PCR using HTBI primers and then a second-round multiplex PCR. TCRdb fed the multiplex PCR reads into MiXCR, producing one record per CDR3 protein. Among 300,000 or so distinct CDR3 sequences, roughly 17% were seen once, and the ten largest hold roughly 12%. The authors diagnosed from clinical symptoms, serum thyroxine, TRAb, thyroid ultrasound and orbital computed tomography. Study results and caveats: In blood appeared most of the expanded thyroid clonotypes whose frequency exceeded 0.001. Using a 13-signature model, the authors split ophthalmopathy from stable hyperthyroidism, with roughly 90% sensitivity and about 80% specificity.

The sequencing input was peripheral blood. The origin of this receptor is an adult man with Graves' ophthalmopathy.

The CDR3 DNA is TGTGCCAGCAGTTCCTCCTTCGGTGGCTACTCCTACGAGCAGTACTTC. Translated, it gives CASSSSFGGYSYEQYF. The J gene is TRBJ2-7, the V gene TRBV6-5; D is uncertain. The ends were cut back, 4 bases at V and 0 bases at J, with 16 bases in the middle. This CDR3 has 16 amino acids. Looked up from germline, CDR1 is MNHEY and CDR2 is SVGAGI.